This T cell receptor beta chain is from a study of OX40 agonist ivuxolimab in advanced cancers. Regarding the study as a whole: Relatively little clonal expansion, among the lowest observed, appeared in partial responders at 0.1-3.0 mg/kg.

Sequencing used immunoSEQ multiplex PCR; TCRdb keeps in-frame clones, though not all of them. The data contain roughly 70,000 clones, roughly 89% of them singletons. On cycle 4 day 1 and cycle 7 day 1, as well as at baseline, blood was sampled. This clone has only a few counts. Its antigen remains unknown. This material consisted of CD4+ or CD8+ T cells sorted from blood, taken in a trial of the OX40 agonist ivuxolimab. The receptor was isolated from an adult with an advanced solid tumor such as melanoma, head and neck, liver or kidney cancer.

The CDR3 sequence: CASSLDFRTGSYGYTF. Here the CDR3 DNA reads TGTGCCAGCAGCTTAGATTTTAGGACAGGGAGCTATGGCTACACCTTC. This chain uses TRBV11-2 with TRBJ1-2; 8 bases are a match to TRBD1. CDR1 and CDR2 (germline): SGHAT, FQNNGV. The CDR3 is made up of 16 amino acids. Trimming took 0 bases from V and 4 from J; bases not matched to a gene: 7. Filled out from reference TRBV11-2 and TRBJ1-2, the complete variable domain reads EAGVAQSPRYKIIEKRQSVAFWCNPISGHATLYWYQQILGQGPKLLIQFQNNGVVDDSQLPKDRFSAERLKGVDSTLKIQPAKLEDSAVYLCASSLDFRTGSYGYTFGSGTRLTVV.